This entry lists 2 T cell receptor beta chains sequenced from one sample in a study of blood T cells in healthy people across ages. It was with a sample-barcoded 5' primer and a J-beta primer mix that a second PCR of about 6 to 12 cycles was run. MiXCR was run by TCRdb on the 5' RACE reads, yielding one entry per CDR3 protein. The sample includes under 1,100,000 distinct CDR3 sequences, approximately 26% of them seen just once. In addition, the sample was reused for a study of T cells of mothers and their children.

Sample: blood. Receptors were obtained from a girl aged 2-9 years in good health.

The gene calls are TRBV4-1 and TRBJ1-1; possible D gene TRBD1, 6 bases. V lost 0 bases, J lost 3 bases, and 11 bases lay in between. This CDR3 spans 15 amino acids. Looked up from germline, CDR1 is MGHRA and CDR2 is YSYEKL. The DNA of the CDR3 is TGCGCCAGCAGCCAAGATCCGGACAGCTACACTGAAGCTTTCTTT. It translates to CASSQDPDSYTEAFF.

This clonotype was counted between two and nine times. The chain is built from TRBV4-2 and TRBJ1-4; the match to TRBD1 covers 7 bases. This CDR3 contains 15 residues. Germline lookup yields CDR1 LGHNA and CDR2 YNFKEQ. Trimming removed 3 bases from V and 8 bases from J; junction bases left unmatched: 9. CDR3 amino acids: CASSQEVQGREKLFF. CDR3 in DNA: TGTGCCAGCAGCCAGGAAGTACAGGGGAGGGAAAAACTGTTTTTT.